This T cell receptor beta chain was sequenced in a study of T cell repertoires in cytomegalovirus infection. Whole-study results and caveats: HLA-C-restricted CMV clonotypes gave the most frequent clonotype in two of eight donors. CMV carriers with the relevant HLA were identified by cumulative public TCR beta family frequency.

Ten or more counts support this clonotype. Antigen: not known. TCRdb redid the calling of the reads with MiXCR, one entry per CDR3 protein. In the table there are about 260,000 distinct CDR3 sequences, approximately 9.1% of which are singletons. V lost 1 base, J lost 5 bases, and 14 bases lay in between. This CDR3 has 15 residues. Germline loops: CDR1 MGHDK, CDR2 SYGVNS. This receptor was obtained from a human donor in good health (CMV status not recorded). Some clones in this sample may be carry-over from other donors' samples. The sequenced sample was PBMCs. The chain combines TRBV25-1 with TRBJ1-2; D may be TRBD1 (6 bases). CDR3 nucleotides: TGTGCCAGCAGTGAATTGGGCAGGGGTGGGTATGGCTACACCTTC. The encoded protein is CASSELGRGGYGYTF.